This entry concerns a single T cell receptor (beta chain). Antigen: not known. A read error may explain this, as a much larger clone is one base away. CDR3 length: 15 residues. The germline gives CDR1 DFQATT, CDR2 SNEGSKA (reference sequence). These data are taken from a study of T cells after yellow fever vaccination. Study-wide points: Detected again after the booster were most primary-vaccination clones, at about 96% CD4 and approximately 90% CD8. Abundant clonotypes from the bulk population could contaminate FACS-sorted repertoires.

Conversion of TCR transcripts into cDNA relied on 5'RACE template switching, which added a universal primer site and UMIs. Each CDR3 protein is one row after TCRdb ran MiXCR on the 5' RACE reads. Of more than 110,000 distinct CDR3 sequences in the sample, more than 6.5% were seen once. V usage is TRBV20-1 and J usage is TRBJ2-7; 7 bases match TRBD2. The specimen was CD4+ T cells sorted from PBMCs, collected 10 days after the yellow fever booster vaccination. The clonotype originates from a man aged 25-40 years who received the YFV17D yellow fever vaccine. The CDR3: CSSSRSGGGPYEQYF. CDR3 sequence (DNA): TGCAGTTCTAGTAGGTCCGGCGGGGGACCCTACGAGCAGTACTTC.